The clone carrying this T cell receptor beta chain was observed a handful of times. The target antigen is unknown. This record belongs to a study of cytotoxic CD8 clonotypes in ibrutinib-treated CLL. Repertoires were generated with immunoSEQ multiplex PCR, while TCRdb's copy carries only in-frame clones and drops some. The sample carries roughly 150,000 clones, under 85% recorded once. Whole-study results and caveats: Clonality rose at ibrutinib response and fell back toward baseline at progression. On treatment, the uncommon public clonotypes contracted or remained stable.

CDR1 and CDR2 (germline): MNHEY, SMNVEV (reference sequence). The CDR3 contains 16 residues. The germline V and J ends were trimmed by 5 bases and 2 bases, with 13 bases remaining between them. Source: PBMCs, taken after 24 months of ibrutinib treatment. This rearrangement joins TRBV27 to TRBJ2-6; D unresolved. The receptor's source is a human donor with chronic lymphocytic leukemia. The CDR3 DNA is TGTGCCAGCAGTGGCCGCCATTTAGCTGGGGCCAACGTCCTGACTTTC. Protein product: CASSGRHLAGANVLTF.